Shown below are 24 T cell receptor beta chains from a single sample sequenced in a study of T-cell memory formation after mild COVID-19. From the 5' RACE reads, TCRdb called clonotypes with MiXCR, one entry per CDR3 protein. The sample holds 150,000 to 200,000 distinct CDR3 sequences; approximately 10% are singletons and the top ten take about 3.8%. The sample comprised PBMCs or a T cell subset sorted from them (not recorded which). The receptors stem from a man aged 18 to 30 who had mild COVID-19 (a few samples of this study predate the infection). Cell type and time point are not known.

This clonotype has a count of ten or more. The chain recombines TRBV10-3 with TRBJ1-2; TRBD1 might be the D (6 bases). Trimming removed 3 bases at V and 8 bases at J, with 19 bases between. CDR1 ENHRY and CDR2 SYGVKD come from the germline V gene. CDR3 length equals 15 residues. This chain's CDR3 is CAISDSGDDIRGYTF. The CDR3 nucleotides are TGTGCCATCAGTGACTCAGGGGACGACATTCGGGGCTACACCTTC.

This clonotype was counted between two and nine times. The J gene is TRBJ2-5, the V gene TRBV7-8; D is perhaps TRBD1 (6 bases). V was shortened by 4 bases and J by 8 bases, with 23 bases between the two germline ends. The germline gives CDR1 SGHVS, CDR2 FQNEAQ. The CDR3 totals 16 residues. This CDR3 reads CASSYTPQGPGLTQYF. CDR3 DNA: TGTGCCAGCAGCTACACCCCACAGGGCCCGGGTCTTACCCAGTACTTC.

This clonotype was seen a few times. CDR3 nucleotides: TGTGCCAGCAATGGGTGGGGATTCCTCTCCGTCCTGACTTTC. Translation gives CASNGWGFLSVLTF. The chain carries TRBV2 and TRBJ2-6; D remains unclear. CDR1 and CDR2 (germline): SNHLY, FYNNEI. This CDR3 has 14 residues. V was cut by 7 bases and J by 12 bases, with 19 bases left in between.

The chain joins TRBV6-2 or TRBV6-3 to TRBJ2-7; 11 bases are a match to TRBD1. Germline CDR1 MNHEY, CDR2 SVGEGT. The trim removed 6 bases at V and 2 bases at J, leaving 6 bases unmatched. CDR3 size: 15 residues. Here the CDR3 reads CASRRRDRGTYEQYF. The DNA of the CDR3 is TGTGCCAGCAGACGCCGGGACAGGGGGACCTACGAGCAGTACTTC.

CDR3 sequence reads: CASSQDSTGYTF. The CDR3 coding sequence is TGTGCCAGCAGCCAGGACAGTACAGGCTACACCTTC. The chain recombines TRBV6-5 with TRBJ1-2; D may be TRBD1 (6 bases). Germline V gene lookup returns CDR1 MNHEY and CDR2 SVGAGI. The CDR3 length is 12 residues. V lost 6 bases to trimming and J lost 8 bases, with 13 bases between them.

V gene TRBV12-3 or TRBV12-4 combines with J gene TRBJ2-5; weak D call: TRBD2 (6 bases). The CDR3 sequence is 13 residues long. With 5 bases removed from V and 9 bases from J, the gap between germline ends came to 16 bases. The CDR3, as DNA: TGTGCCAGCAGTCAGGGACTGCGGGCGGCCCAGTACTTC. As protein: CASSQGLRAAQYF.

In this sample, this clonotype turned up a few times. The chain employs TRBV6-1 and TRBJ2-3, with D maybe TRBD1 (5 bases). From germline, CDR1 is MNHNS and CDR2 SASEGT. The ends were cut back, 7 bases at V and 4 bases at J, with 15 bases in the middle. The CDR3 contains 14 residues. The CDR3 region is CASIEDNTADTQYF. DNA of the CDR3: TGTGCCAGCATTGAGGACAACACGGCAGATACGCAGTATTTT.

The chain has TRBV11-2 and TRBJ2-3; D not certain. V lost 6 bases to trimming and J lost 5 bases, with 9 bases between them. The CDR3 has 12 amino acids. Germline lookup yields CDR1 SGHAT and CDR2 FQNNGV. The CDR3 spells CASSRFGDTQYF. As DNA, the CDR3 is TGTGCCAGCAGTCGTTTCGGAGATACGCAGTATTTT.

Ten or more counts support this clonotype. CDR3 loop: CASSLAVPSEQYV. CDR3 nucleotides: TGTGCCAGCAGCTTAGCCGTGCCCAGCGAGCAGTACGTC. The chain combines TRBV7-2 with TRBJ2-7; D not certain. Per the germline V gene, CDR1 is SGHTA and CDR2 is FQGNSA. Trimming left V 0 bases short and J 6 bases short, with 9 bases between. The CDR3 extends over 13 amino acids.

V usage is TRBV7-9 and J usage is TRBJ1-1, with a possible D match to TRBD1 (5 bases). The ends were cut back, 6 bases at V and 1 base at J, with 12 bases in the middle. The length of the CDR3 is 14 residues. The germline gives CDR1 SEHNR, CDR2 FQNEAQ (reference sequence). The CDR3 sequence: CASREGLGNTEAFF. Written as DNA, the CDR3 is TGTGCCAGCAGGGAGGGGTTAGGGAACACTGAAGCTTTCTTT.

This clonotype was counted only a few times. The V and J genes are TRBV5-1 and TRBJ2-3, with 14 bases aligning to TRBD2. J gave up 2 bases and V 4 bases, and 6 bases lay outside the gene matches. Germline V gives CDR1 SGHRS, CDR2 YFSETQ. The CDR3 contains 17 residues. The CDR3, as DNA: TGCGCCAGCAGCGGGGGACTAGCGGGGGCCCACACAGATACGCAGTATTTT. Amino acids: CASSGGLAGAHTDTQYF.

The V gene is TRBV12-5, the J gene TRBJ2-2; D may be TRBD2 (5 bases). V lost 11 bases, J lost 7 bases, and 20 bases lay in between. The CDR3 totals 14 residues. Germline CDR1 is LGHNT and CDR2 is FRNRAP. The CDR3 sequence: CASRLGERVGELFF. CDR3 DNA: TGTGCTTCTAGACTGGGAGAAAGGGTCGGGGAGCTGTTTTTT.

The CDR3, as DNA: TGTGCCAGCAGCTTGGCAGGGCCCAAGAGTGGGGAGCAGTTCTTC. This sequence encodes CASSLAGPKSGEQFF. This chain connects TRBV5-5 to TRBJ2-1, with a tentative D call TRBD1 (5 bases). CDR1 SGHKS and CDR2 YYEKEE come from the germline V gene (reference sequence). The CDR3 is 15 residues long. V lost 0 bases and J lost 10, with 17 bases in between.

There are many counts of this clonotype. The CDR3: CATGRLLRDEQYV. CDR3 nucleotides: TGTGCCACCGGTAGACTCCTTCGGGACGAGCAGTACGTC. V is TRBV6-2 or TRBV6-3 and J is TRBJ2-7; no reliable D call. CDR3 length equals 13 residues. Deletions cut 10 bases from V and 5 bases from J, with 18 bases between. Germline lookup yields CDR1 MNHEY and CDR2 SVGEGT.

Ten or more counts support this clonotype. The chain uses TRBV2 and TRBJ1-3, with TRBD1 matching over 9 bases. This CDR3 has 15 amino acids. V trimming: 6 bases; J trimming: 4 bases; junction bases outside the gene matches: 7. Germline-derived CDR1 and CDR2 are SNHLY and FYNNEI. The CDR3 loop is CASSPTGQGGNTIYF. The CDR3 DNA sequence: TGTGCCAGCAGCCCTACCGGACAGGGGGGAAACACCATATATTTT.

This clonotype was counted between two and nine times. This chain joins TRBV28 and TRBJ1-3; tentatively, D is TRBD1 (6 bases). Trimming pared 4 bases from V and 3 bases from J, leaving 13 bases between. The CDR3 loop spans 15 amino acids. Germline-derived CDR1 and CDR2 are MDHEN and SYDVKM. Here the CDR3 reads CASSSGGGDGNTIYF. In DNA, the CDR3 is TGTGCCAGCAGTTCGGGCGGGGGCGATGGAAACACCATATATTTT.

The chain joins TRBV27 to TRBJ2-1; 9 nucleotides match TRBD2. CDR1 and CDR2 (germline): MNHEY, SMNVEV (reference sequence). The CDR3 covers 15 residues. Trimming took 3 bases from V and 9 from J; bases not matched to a gene: 9. CDR3 sequence: CASSFKAGGRSEQFF. The CDR3 coding sequence is TGTGCCAGCAGTTTTAAGGCGGGGGGGCGCAGTGAGCAGTTCTTC.

This clonotype was seen only once. The chain uses TRBV20-1 and TRBJ2-7, with 10 nucleotides matching TRBD2. The CDR3 extends over 14 amino acids. Germline-derived CDR1 and CDR2 are DFQATT and SNEGSKA (reference sequence). The V gene end was trimmed by 8 bases and the J gene end by 1 base; junction bases not matched to a gene: 8. CDR3 amino acids: CSIRGTSVSYEQYF. CDR3 nucleotide sequence: TGCAGTATCCGAGGGACTAGCGTGTCCTACGAGCAGTACTTC.

This clonotype is judged medium-sized. V usage is TRBV5-1 and J usage is TRBJ2-7; D is tentatively TRBD1 or TRBD2 (5 bases each). Trimming shortened V by 0 bases and J by 2 bases, and 12 bases separated the two germline ends. The CDR3 has 15 residues. Germline V lookup: CDR1 SGHRS, CDR2 YFSETQ. The CDR3 DNA sequence: TGCGCCAGCAGCTTGGACGGGACCCCCACCTACGAGCAGTACGTC. This gives the protein CASSLDGTPTYEQYV.

V gene TRBV20-1 combines with J gene TRBJ1-1; D unresolved. CDR1 and CDR2 from the germline V gene are DFQATT and SNEGSKA (reference sequence). The CDR3 is 12 amino acids. The germline V and J ends were trimmed by 3 bases and 1 base, with 6 bases remaining between them. In nucleotides, the CDR3 is TGCAGTGCTAGTGAGGGGAACACTGAAGCTTTCTTT. Protein: CSASEGNTEAFF.

The V and J genes are TRBV5-1 and TRBJ1-2; 9 bases match TRBD1. The CDR3 runs to 17 residues. The germline CDR1 and CDR2 sequences are SGHRS and YFSETQ. V was clipped by 0 bases and J by 3 bases; unmatched bases: 9. The chain's CDR3 is CASSLASGTGNYYGYTF. The CDR3 nucleotides are TGCGCCAGCAGCTTGGCGTCCGGGACAGGGAACTACTATGGCTACACCTTC.

This clonotype showed up just a few times. The V and J genes are TRBV9 and TRBJ1-5; tentative D call: TRBD1 (5 bases). CDR1 SGDLS and CDR2 YYNGEE come from the germline V gene. V was pared by 2 bases and J by 3 bases, with 12 bases between. The CDR3 contains 15 residues. The CDR3 reads CASSVAGTVNQPQHF. The CDR3, as DNA: TGTGCCAGCAGCGTTGCCGGGACTGTCAATCAGCCCCAGCATTTT. The complete variable domain, with remaining parts taken from reference TRBV9 and TRBJ1-5, reads DSGVTQTPKHLITATGQRVTLRCSPRSGDLSVYWYQQSLDQGLQFLIQYYNGEERAKGNILERFSAQQFPDLHSELNLSSLELGDSALYFCASSVAGTVNQPQHFGDGTRLSIL.

This clonotype was found many times. The rearrangement joins TRBV5-1 to TRBJ2-1; 11 bases map to TRBD1. Trimming removed 7 bases from V and 5 bases from J; junction bases left unmatched: 8. This CDR3 comprises 15 residues. CDR1 SGHRS and CDR2 YFSETQ come from the germline V gene. The CDR3 region is CASLRDRGIDNEQFF. In nucleotides, the CDR3 is TGCGCCAGCCTCCGGGACAGGGGGATCGACAATGAGCAGTTCTTC.

This clonotype was observed a few times. V is TRBV24-1 and J is TRBJ1-5, with TRBD1 matching 10 bases. Germline-derived CDR1 and CDR2 are KGHDR and SFDVKD. V dropped 4 bases and J dropped 6; count of bases not matched to a gene: 8. The CDR3 is 16 amino acids. The CDR3 bases are TGTGCCACCAGTGACCCGGGACAGGGGAAAGGTCAGCCCCAGCATTTT. Encoded protein: CATSDPGQGKGQPQHF.